Listed below are T cell receptor beta chains from one sample, sequenced in a study of blood T cell repertoires in COVID-19. Repertoires were generated with immunoSEQ multiplex PCR, while TCRdb's copy carries only in-frame clones and drops some. The sample lists fewer than 200,000 clones; about 79% were seen once. Sample: peripheral blood. The receptors come from a woman aged 70-85 years with acute or convalescent COVID-19. CDR3s include the opening cysteine and the closing phenylalanine or tryptophan. Each record gives: CDR3 protein, CDR3 DNA, clone size, J gene, D gene, V gene. The D gene is left open where the match is weak. Some rows mark clone size as missing; the rest say once, few, many or name a class of expanded clone.

CASSPSSASTDTQYF | TGTGCCAGCAGCCCCTCCAGCGCTAGCACAGATACGCAGTATTTT | NA | TRBJ2-3 | NA | TRBV7-2
CASSLGSKETQYF | TGTGCCAGCAGTTTGGGCAGTAAAGAGACCCAGTACTTC | NA | TRBJ2-5 | NA | TRBV12-3/TRBV12-4
CAWSEDRPGETGELFF | TGTGCCTGGAGTGAGGACAGGCCCGGAGAGACCGGGGAGCTGTTTTTT | NA | TRBJ2-2 | TRBD1 | TRBV30
CASSSAGEQYF | TGTGCCAGCAGTTCGGCGGGAGAGCAGTACTTC | once | TRBJ2-7 | NA | TRBV12-3/TRBV12-4
CSASSGAPLGNEQFF | TGCAGTGCTAGTAGCGGAGCCCCTCTCGGCAATGAGCAGTTCTTC | NA | TRBJ2-1 | NA | TRBV20-1
CASSLSRASEQFF | TGTGCCAGCAGCTTATCTAGAGCAAGTGAGCAGTTCTTC | few | TRBJ2-1 | NA | TRBV7-3
CAWTAGGSTDTQYF | TGTGCCTGGACCGCGGGCGGCAGCACAGATACGCAGTATTTT | few | TRBJ2-3 | NA | TRBV30
CASSQDQGKSGRVDIQYF | TGTGCCAGCAGCCAAGATCAAGGGAAAAGCGGGAGGGTTGACATTCAGTACTTC | NA | TRBJ2-4 | TRBD2 | TRBV3-1/TRBV3-2
CASALGAARKNSPLHF | TGTGCCAGCGCATTAGGGGCAGCCCGGAAGAATTCACCCCTCCACTTT | NA | TRBJ1-6 | NA | TRBV7-9
CASSEGTGPYEQYF | TGTGCCAGCAGTGAAGGGACTGGGCCCTACGAGCAGTACTTC | once | TRBJ2-7 | NA | TRBV2